The 9 T cell receptor beta chains in this list originate from one sample, sequenced in a study of somatic mutations in cytotoxic T cells in rheumatoid arthritis. Only in-frame clones appear in the TCRdb table, and some are missing; sequencing was by immunoSEQ multiplex PCR. The repertoire consists of roughly 11,000 clones, with approximately 73% occurring once and the leading ten covering around a tenth. Material: CD8+ T cells sorted from blood. Source of these receptors: a woman aged 40 to 50 in good health.

The chain employs TRBV6-4 and TRBJ2-5; the match to TRBD1 covers 7 bases. The CDR3 is 15 amino acids. V was pared by 3 bases and J by 4 bases, with 8 bases of the junction left unmatched. Germline values: CDR1 MRHNA, CDR2 SNTAGT. The CDR3 bases are TGTGCCAGCAGTGAAAAGGGGGCAGAAGGAGAGACCCAGTACTTC. This translates into CASSEKGAEGETQYF.

The rearrangement joins TRBV11-3 to TRBJ2-3; D gene uncertain. V was cut by 1 base and J by 1 base, with 9 bases left in between. Per the germline V gene, CDR1 is SGHNT and CDR2 is YENEEA. The CDR3 is 15 amino acids. The CDR3 spells CASSLAPGGTDTQYF. CDR3 sequence (DNA): TGTGCCAGCAGCTTAGCTCCGGGTGGCACAGATACGCAGTATTTT.

In its sample, this clone ranks as large (0.1 to 1%). The J gene is TRBJ1-1, the V gene TRBV7-9, with D perhaps matching TRBD1 (5 bases). CDR3 size: 15 residues. The V end was cut by 5 bases, the J end by 0 bases, with 13 bases between. The germline V gene has CDR1 SEHNR and CDR2 FQNEAQ (reference sequence). The DNA for the CDR3 is TGTGCCAGCAGCGACAGTACCCACATGAACACTGAAGCTTTCTTT. As protein: CASSDSTHMNTEAFF.

The rearrangement uses TRBV21-1 and TRBJ2-7; the table's TRBD2 call for D was not verified on the DNA. TRBV21-1 counts as a pseudogene. The CDR3 length is 18 residues. DNA for the CDR3: TGTGCCAGCAGCATCCATTCCTCGGGAGGATATAGCTCCTACGAGCAGTACGTC. This gives the protein CASSIHSSGGYSSYEQYV.

In its sample, this clone was seen a few times. The chain recombines TRBV2 with TRBJ2-7; D uncertain. The CDR3 is 13 amino acids. Trimming took off 6 bases at V and 0 bases at J, with 9 bases between the two ends. CDR1 is SNHLY, CDR2 FYNNEI, per germline. CDR3 bases: TGTGCCAGCAGGTCGACACACTCCTACGAGCAGTACTTC. Amino acids: CASRSTHSYEQYF.

This clone was observed once. The chain is built from TRBV11-2 and TRBJ2-1; 10 nucleotides line up with TRBD2. Trimming cost V 0 bases and J 8 bases; bases outside gene matches: 10. The CDR3 totals 17 residues. Germline CDR1 SGHAT, CDR2 FQNNGV. CDR3 bases: TGTGCCAGCAGCTTAGAGGGAGCGGGAGGGTTGCGGGATGAGCAGTTCTTC. Translating it yields CASSLEGAGGLRDEQFF. The full variable domain, completed using reference TRBV11-2 and TRBJ2-1, is EAGVAQSPRYKIIEKRQSVAFWCNPISGHATLYWYQQILGQGPKLLIQFQNNGVVDDSQLPKDRFSAERLKGVDSTLKIQPAKLEDSAVYLCASSLEGAGGLRDEQFFGPGTRLTVL.

The count of this clone is one. The genes are TRBV6-5 and TRBJ2-7; maybe TRBD1 (6 bases). Germline V CDR1 and CDR2: MNHEY, SVGAGI. The CDR3 is made up of 12 amino acids. Trimming stripped 8 bases from V and 0 bases from J, with 8 bases between. Here the CDR3 reads CASGQFSYEQYF. For the CDR3, the DNA is TGTGCCAGCGGACAGTTCTCCTACGAGCAGTACTTC.

The chain is built from TRBV11-2 and TRBJ2-1; perhaps TRBD2 as D (6 bases). The CDR3 contains 14 residues. V dropped 1 base and J dropped 5 bases, with 9 bases sitting between them. Germline V gives CDR1 SGHAT, CDR2 FQNNGV. The CDR3 reads CASSLGQRDNEQFF. As DNA, the CDR3 is TGTGCCAGCAGCTTAGGGCAGCGGGACAATGAGCAGTTCTTC.

V is TRBV5-4 and J is TRBJ1-1, with TRBD1 matching over 9 bases. The CDR3 covers 15 residues. J was trimmed by 1 base and V by 2 bases; bases with no gene match: 3. Per germline, CDR1 SGHNT and CDR2 YYREEE (reference sequence). This CDR3 is CASSFTGGRNTEAFF. The CDR3 DNA sequence: TGTGCCAGCAGCTTTACAGGGGGCCGGAACACTGAAGCTTTCTTT. The full variable domain, completed using reference TRBV5-4 and TRBJ1-1, is ETGVTQSPTHLIKTRGQQVTLRCSSQSGHNTVSWYQQALGQGPQFIFQYYREEENGRGNFPPRFSGLQFPNYSSELNVNALELDDSALYLCASSFTGGRNTEAFFGQGTRLTVV.